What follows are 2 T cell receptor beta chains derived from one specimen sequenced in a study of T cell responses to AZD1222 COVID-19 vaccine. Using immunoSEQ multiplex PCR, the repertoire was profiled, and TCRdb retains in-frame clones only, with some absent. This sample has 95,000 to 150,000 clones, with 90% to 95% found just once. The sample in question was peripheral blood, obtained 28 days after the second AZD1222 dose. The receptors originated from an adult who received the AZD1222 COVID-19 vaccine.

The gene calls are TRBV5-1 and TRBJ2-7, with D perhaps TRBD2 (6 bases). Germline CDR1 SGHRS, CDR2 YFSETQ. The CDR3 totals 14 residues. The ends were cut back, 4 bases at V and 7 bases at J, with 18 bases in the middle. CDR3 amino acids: CASSHLGVAVEQYF. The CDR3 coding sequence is TGCGCCAGCAGCCACTTGGGGGTAGCGGTAGAGCAGTACTTC.

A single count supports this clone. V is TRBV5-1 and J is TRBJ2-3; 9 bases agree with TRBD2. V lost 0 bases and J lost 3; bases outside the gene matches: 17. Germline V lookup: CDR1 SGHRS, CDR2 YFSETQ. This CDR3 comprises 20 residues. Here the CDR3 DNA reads TGCGCCAGCAGCTTGGCCCTAACGCGGGGGGGACGGTTATTTACAGATACGCAGTATTTT. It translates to CASSLALTRGGRLFTDTQYF.